Listed below are T cell receptor beta chains from one sample, sequenced in a study of CD8+ T cells in alopecia areata. TCRdb's table, derived via immunoSEQ multiplex PCR, lists solely in-frame clones and lacks some. There are under 250,000 clones in the sample; 50% to 60% occur only once, and approximately 0.45% lies in the top ten. This sample comprised CD4+ T cells sorted from blood, obtained at week 0. All receptors come from a human donor with alopecia areata. CDR3s include the opening cysteine and the closing phenylalanine or tryptophan. The D gene is left open where the match is weak. The listing skips clone size in some rows; elsewhere it reads once, few, many or a size class.

d_call,clone_size,j_call,v_call,cdr3_nt,cdr3_aa
-,-,TRBJ2-2,TRBV7-9,TGTGCCAGCAGCTTAGACGCAGAGAGGGAGCTGTTTTTT,CASSLDAERELFF
-,-,TRBJ2-7,TRBV2,TGTGCCAGCAGTGAGGGGGGGGCTCCCTACGAGCAGTACTTC,CASSEGGAPYEQYF
TRBD1,-,TRBJ1-5,TRBV7-8,TGTGCCAGCAGCTTTGGACAGGGCAATCAGCCCCAGCATTTT,CASSFGQGNQPQHF
TRBD1,-,TRBJ1-5,TRBV27,TGTGCCAGCGGGTCGAGGACAGGGGGCAATCAGCCCCAGCATTTT,CASGSRTGGNQPQHF
TRBD1,-,TRBJ2-7,TRBV6-5,TGTGCCAGCAGAAGACAGGGTCGGACCTACGAGCAGTACTTC,CASRRQGRTYEQYF
TRBD1,-,TRBJ1-5,TRBV9,TGTGCCAGCAGCGTAGCAGGACAGGCATCCCCCCAGCATTTT,CASSVAGQASPQHF
TRBD1,-,TRBJ2-2,TRBV5-1,TGCGCCAGCAGCCCGGGACAGGGTATGGCCGGGGAGCTGTTTTTT,CASSPGQGMAGELFF
-,-,TRBJ2-2,TRBV2,TGTGCCAGCAGTCTACCTACCGGGGAGCTGTTTTTT,CASSLPTGELFF
-,-,TRBJ2-7,TRBV25-1,TGTGCCACCGAGGGATCCTCCTACGAGCAGTACTTC,CATEGSSYEQYF
-,few,TRBJ2-7,TRBV6-1,TGTGCCAGCAGACGGGACCCCGGACCCTACGAGCAGTACTTC,CASRRDPGPYEQYF
-,few,TRBJ2-7,TRBV6-5,TGTGCCAGCAGTTACTCAGCGCGCAGCACCCACGAGCAGTACTTC,CASSYSARSTHEQYF
-,few,TRBJ1-1,TRBV30,TGTGCCTGGAGTAGGCAAGGGGGGACTGAAGCTTTCTTT,CAWSRQGGTEAFF
-,-,TRBJ1-1,TRBV2,TGTGCCAGCACTGGAGGACGGGTGAACACTGAAGCTTTCTTT,CASTGGRVNTEAFF
-,-,TRBJ2-7,TRBV7-8,TGTGCCAGCACCGGGGCGGGGAACCCCCTGAAATACGAGCAGTACTTC,CASTGAGNPLKYEQYF
TRBD2,-,TRBJ2-1,TRBV11-2,TGTGCCAGCAGCTTAGATGGGCTAGCGGGCAAGTCCTACAATGAGCAGTTCTTC,CASSLDGLAGKSYNEQFF
-,-,TRBJ2-7,TRBV9,TGTGCCAGCAGCGTCACGGGGACCTACGAGCAGTACTTC,CASSVTGTYEQYF
-,-,TRBJ2-3,TRBV7-9,TGTGCCAGCAGCTTAGGCCGGAGGGATACGCAGTATTTT,CASSLGRRDTQYF
-,-,TRBJ2-3,TRBV5-6,TGTGCCAGCAGCCTGAGCACAGATACGCAGTATTTT,CASSLSTDTQYF
-,-,TRBJ2-7,TRBV6-1,TGTGCCAGCAGTGAGGGACCTACCTACGAGCAGTACTTC,CASSEGPTYEQYF
-,few,TRBJ2-5,TRBV9,TGTGCCAGCAGCGTAGGAGGCGGCCCCGCAGTGGAGACCCAGTACTTC,CASSVGGGPAVETQYF
-,-,TRBJ1-6,TRBV5-6,TGTGCCAGCACCGCGAATTCACCCCTCCACTTT,CASTANSPLHF
-,-,TRBJ2-5,TRBV7-9,TGTGCCAGCAGCTTAGCAGGCGGGGAGACCCAGTACTTC,CASSLAGGETQYF
-,-,TRBJ1-1,TRBV9,TGTGCCAGCAGCGTAGAGGTCATGAACACTGAAGCTTTCTTT,CASSVEVMNTEAFF
-,few,TRBJ1-6,TRBV2,TGTGCCAGCAGCTTAACAGCGATTAATAATTCACCCCTCCACTTT,CASSLTAINNSPLHF
-,-,TRBJ1-1,TRBV29-1,TGCAGCGTTGTGTCTCTGAACACTGAAGCTTTCTTT,CSVVSLNTEAFF
-,-,TRBJ1-5,TRBV6-5,TGTGCCAGCAGTAAGAGCAATCAGCCCCAGCATTTT,CASSKSNQPQHF
-,-,TRBJ1-2,TRBV6-6,TGTGCCAGCGGCGAAAAAGGGGCAGGTGGCTACACCTTC,CASGEKGAGGYTF
TRBD2,-,TRBJ2-1,TRBV6-5,TGTGCCAGCGGGGGAGCGGGAAGAGGGAATGAGCAGTTCTTC,CASGGAGRGNEQFF
-,-,TRBJ2-1,TRBV19,TGTGCCAGTAGTATCCCGCAATACAATGAGCAGTTCTTC,CASSIPQYNEQFF
TRBD1,once,TRBJ2-2,TRBV5-1,TGCGCCAGCAGCGGACTTCAGGGGGCCGGGGAGCTGTTTTTT,CASSGLQGAGELFF
-,few,TRBJ2-2,TRBV19,TGTGCCAGTACCCTGGACCTTCAATCCTACACCGGGGAGCTGTTTTTT,CASTLDLQSYTGELFF
-,-,TRBJ2-3,TRBV29-1,TGCAGCGTCGGTAGGTTGGCAGAGAGCACAGATACGCAGTATTTT,CSVGRLAESTDTQYF
-,-,TRBJ1-2,TRBV7-2,TGTGCCAGCAGCTTAGCGGGGCCCTATGGCTACACCTTC,CASSLAGPYGYTF
-,few,TRBJ2-4,TRBV5-1,TGCGCCAGCAGCCTTGGGCAAGAGGGTGACATTCAGTACTTC,CASSLGQEGDIQYF
-,-,TRBJ1-4,TRBV9,TGTGCCAGCAGCGCCTCGCTTTCAGGGGCGTTTGAAAAACTGTTTTTT,CASSASLSGAFEKLFF
-,-,TRBJ2-4,TRBV19,TGTGCCAGTAGTATGGCCCCTGGGGACATTCAGTACTTC,CASSMAPGDIQYF
-,-,TRBJ2-1,TRBV6-6,TGTGCCAGCAGTTACCCCAGGGGCCGGGAGCAGTTCTTC,CASSYPRGREQFF
-,few,TRBJ2-1,TRBV4-2,TGTGCCAGCAGCCGATCTTCCGGGACGGGGAGTCCGCATGAGCAGTTCTTC,CASSRSSGTGSPHEQFF
TRBD1,-,TRBJ1-2,TRBV9,TGTGCCAGCAGCCCCATGGGAACAGGGGGGAGTGGCTACACCTTC,CASSPMGTGGSGYTF
-,-,TRBJ2-7,TRBV6-5,TGTGCCAGCAGTCGACTGGAAGATTTCTACGAGCAGTACTTC,CASSRLEDFYEQYF
TRBD1,-,TRBJ2-3,TRBV4-1,TGCGCCAGCAGCCTCCAGGGGGCCCCTAACACAGATACGCAGTATTTT,CASSLQGAPNTDTQYF
TRBD1,-,TRBJ2-7,TRBV5-1,TGCGCCAGCAGCCCTGACCCCGGGACAGGGTCCTACGAGCAGTACTTC,CASSPDPGTGSYEQYF
TRBD1,-,TRBJ1-2,TRBV2,TGTGCCAGCAGTGAAGCTGGACAGGTTAGAAGCTATGGCTACACCTTC,CASSEAGQVRSYGYTF
TRBD1,few,TRBJ2-2,TRBV7-9,TGTGCCAGCAGCTCGGTTCCGGGACAGGGTTTCTCCGGGGAGCTGTTTTTT,CASSSVPGQGFSGELFF